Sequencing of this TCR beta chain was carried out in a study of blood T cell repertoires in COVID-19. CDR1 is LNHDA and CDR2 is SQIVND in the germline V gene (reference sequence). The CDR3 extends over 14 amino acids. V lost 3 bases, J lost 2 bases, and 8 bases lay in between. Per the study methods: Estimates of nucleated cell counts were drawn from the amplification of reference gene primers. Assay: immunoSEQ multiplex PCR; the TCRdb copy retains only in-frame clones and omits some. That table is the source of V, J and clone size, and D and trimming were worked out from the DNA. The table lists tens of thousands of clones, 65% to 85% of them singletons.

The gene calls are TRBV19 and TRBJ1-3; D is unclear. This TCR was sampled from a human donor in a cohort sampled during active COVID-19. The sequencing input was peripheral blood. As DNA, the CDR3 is TGTGCCAGTAGTATGGGCAGAACTGGAAACACCATATATTTT. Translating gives CASSMGRTGNTIYF.